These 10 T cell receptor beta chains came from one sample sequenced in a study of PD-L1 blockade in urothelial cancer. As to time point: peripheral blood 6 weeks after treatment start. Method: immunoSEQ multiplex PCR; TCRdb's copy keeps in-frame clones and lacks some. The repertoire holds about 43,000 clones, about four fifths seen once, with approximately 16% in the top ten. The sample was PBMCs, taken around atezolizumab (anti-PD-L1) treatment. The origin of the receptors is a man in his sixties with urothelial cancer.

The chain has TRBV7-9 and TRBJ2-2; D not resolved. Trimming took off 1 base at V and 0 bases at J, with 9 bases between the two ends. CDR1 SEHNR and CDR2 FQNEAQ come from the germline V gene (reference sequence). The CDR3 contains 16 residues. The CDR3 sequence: CASSLGSPANTGELFF. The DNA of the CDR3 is TGTGCCAGCAGCTTAGGGTCGCCGGCGAACACCGGGGAGCTGTTTTTT.

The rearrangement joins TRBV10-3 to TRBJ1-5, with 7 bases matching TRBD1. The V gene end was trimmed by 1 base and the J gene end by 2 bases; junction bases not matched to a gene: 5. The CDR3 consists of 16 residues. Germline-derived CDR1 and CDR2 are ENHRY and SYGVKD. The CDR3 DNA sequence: TGTGCCATCAGTGAGTATGAAGGGGGCGGCAATCAGCCCCAGCATTTT. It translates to CAISEYEGGGNQPQHF.

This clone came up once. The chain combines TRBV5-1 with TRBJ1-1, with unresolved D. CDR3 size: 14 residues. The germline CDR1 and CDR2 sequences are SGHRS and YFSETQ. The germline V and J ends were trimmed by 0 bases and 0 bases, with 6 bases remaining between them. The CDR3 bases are TGCGCCAGCAGCTTGGGAGCAATGAACACTGAAGCTTTCTTT. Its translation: CASSLGAMNTEAFF.

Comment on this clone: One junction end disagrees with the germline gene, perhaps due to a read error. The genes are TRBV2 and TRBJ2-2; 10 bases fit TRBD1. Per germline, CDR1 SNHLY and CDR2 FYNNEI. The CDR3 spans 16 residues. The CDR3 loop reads CTSSPGDRGYTGELFF. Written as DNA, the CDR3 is TGTACCAGCAGTCCAGGGGACAGGGGATATACCGGGGAGCTGTTTTTT.

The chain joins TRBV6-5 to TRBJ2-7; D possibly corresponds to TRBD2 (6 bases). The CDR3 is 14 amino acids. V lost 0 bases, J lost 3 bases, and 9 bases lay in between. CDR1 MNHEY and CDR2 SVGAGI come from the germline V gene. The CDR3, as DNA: TGTGCCAGCAGTTACTCGCGCGGGGACTACGAGCAGTACTTC. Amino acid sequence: CASSYSRGDYEQYF.

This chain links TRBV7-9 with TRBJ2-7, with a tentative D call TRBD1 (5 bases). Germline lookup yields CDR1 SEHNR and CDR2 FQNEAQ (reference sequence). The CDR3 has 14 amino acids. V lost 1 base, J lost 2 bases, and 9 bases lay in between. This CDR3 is CASSLGTIAYEQYF. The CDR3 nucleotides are TGTGCCAGCAGCTTAGGGACAATCGCCTACGAGCAGTACTTC.

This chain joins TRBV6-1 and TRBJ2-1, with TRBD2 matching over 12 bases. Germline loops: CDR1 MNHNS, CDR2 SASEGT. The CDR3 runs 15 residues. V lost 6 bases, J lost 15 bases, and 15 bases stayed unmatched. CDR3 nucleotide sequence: TGTGCCAGCAGCCCCTCTAGCGGGGGGGCCCGGGGACCGTTCTTC. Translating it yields CASSPSSGGARGPFF.

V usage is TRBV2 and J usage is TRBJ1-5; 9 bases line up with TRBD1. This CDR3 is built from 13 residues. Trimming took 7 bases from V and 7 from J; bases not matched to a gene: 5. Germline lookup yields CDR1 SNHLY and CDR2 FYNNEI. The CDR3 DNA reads TGTGCCAGCAACAGGGGGCTGGGGCAGCCCCAGCATTTT. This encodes CASNRGLGQPQHF.

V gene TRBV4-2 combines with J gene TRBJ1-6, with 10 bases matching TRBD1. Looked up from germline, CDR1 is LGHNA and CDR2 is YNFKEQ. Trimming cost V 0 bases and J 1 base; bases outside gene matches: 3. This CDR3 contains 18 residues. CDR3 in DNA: TGTGCCAGCAGCCAAGATTGGGGACAGGGGTCCTATAATTCACCCCTCCACTTT. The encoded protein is CASSQDWGQGSYNSPLHF.

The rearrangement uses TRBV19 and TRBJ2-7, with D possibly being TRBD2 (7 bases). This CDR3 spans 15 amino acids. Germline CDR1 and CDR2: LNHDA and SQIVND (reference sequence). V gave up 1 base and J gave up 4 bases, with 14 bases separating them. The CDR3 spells CASSIAGGATYEQYF. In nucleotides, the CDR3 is TGTGCCAGTAGTATAGCGGGGGGCGCAACTTACGAGCAGTACTTC. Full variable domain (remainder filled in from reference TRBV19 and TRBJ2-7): DGGITQSPKYLFRKEGQNVTLSCEQNLNHDAMYWYRQDPGQGLRLIYYSQIVNDFQKGDIAEGYSVSREKKESFPLTVTSAQKNPTAFYLCASSIAGGATYEQYFGPGTRLTVT.